The TCR beta chain described here comes from a study of identical twins (dated by TCRdb to 2016 to 2018). Describing the broader study: TCR alpha and beta repertoires from monozygotic twins, unrelated adults of various ages and cord blood were deep-sequenced to test whether fetal clonotypes persist. To rule out contamination, the twin experiments were replicated at different times with different library preparation protocols.

A word on this clonotype: The clone's antigen remains unknown. Per-nucleotide qualities are absent, and no much larger clonotype sits a single base away.

On the study overall, not on this receptor specifically: Invariant T cells such as MAIT and iNKT could partly confound zero-insertion analyses, although diverse VJ usage argued against such confounding for most clonotypes. Compared with coincidental sharing between unrelated individuals, out-of-frame TCR alpha sequences shared between twins showed an excess of sequences with low generation probability. In monozygotic twins, recombination models systematically underestimated out-of-frame TCR alpha sharing, but the models matched the sharing seen between unrelated individuals. Conclusions relied on cross-sectional statistical analysis, since the same donors could not be followed over many years. Excess twin sharing in beta out-of-frame sequences was weaker because fewer shared sequences lowered the signal-to-noise ratio. Fewer insertions were carried by abundant cord blood beta clonotypes; a weaker similar trend was observed in young adult naive repertoires, while no such trend was observed in memory repertoires.

Every donor in the study was a healthy Caucasian. The twin cohort consisted of three pairs of female monozygotic twins, all aged roughly 18 to 30 years. RNA for TCR libraries was isolated from peripheral blood mononuclear cells. Library method: 5' RACE. The instrument was an Illumina HiSeq 2000. Template switching added a universal primer binding site, and the final cDNA carried a unique molecular identifier that allowed TCR cDNA molecules to be counted accurately. First-strand cDNA for TCR alpha and beta chains was synthesized from specific primers in the conserved constant-segment region. Each cDNA library was double barcoded, with a SMART-Mk sample barcode plus Illumina barcodes, to control for contamination. TruSeq adapter sequences, together with Illumina sample barcodes, were added in two successive PCR steps. The Illumina HiSeq platform was used with custom primers to sequence TCR alpha and beta cDNA libraries. The study's own analysis went as follows. MiGEC processed the raw reads to extract unique molecular identifiers, while MiXCR was used to determine the CDR3 positions. For each individual, recombination models were inferred using an EM algorithm with the repgenHMM and IGoR tools. Shared clonotypes were analyzed with the tcR package in R, and sharing was normalized by the product of cloneset sizes. Out-of-frame nonproductive sequences were analyzed to study raw recombination free of thymic and clonal selection effects. The public reads were reprocessed in TCRdb via fastp at Q25 and MiXCR, keeping in-frame beta chains. Records with the same CDR3 protein are collapsed into one entry carrying the most frequent genes and DNA. TCRdb, not the original authors, processed these V and J calls. This sample comprises 500,000 to 700,000 distinct CDR3 sequences, 7% to 7.5% of them detected only once. In total, the top ten clones hold 1.6% of the sample.

The germline V gene specifies SGDLS as CDR1 and YYNGEE as CDR2. V is pruned by 1 base and J by 6 bases, leaving 9 bases of the junction without a gene match. The CDR3, cysteine through phenylalanine, is 16 amino acids long. The sequence is cut down to CDR3 DNA, 48 bases in frame from base 1. The same specimen was also included in a second study, on yellow fever vaccine responses in identical twins. As the second paper documents: According to the authors, the vaccine-induced T cell response in identical twins seemed to be partly convergent and partly specific to each individual. The study precisely tracked vaccine-responding T cell clones in identical twins.

The sequenced sample was PBMCs. The chain is assembled from TRBV9 and TRBJ2-3; 9 bases in the middle match TRBD2. The clonotype comes from a woman in her late teens or twenties in good health. The base sequence is TGTGCCAGCAGCGTAATCGCCGCGGGAGGGGCTGATACGCAGTATTTT. This encodes CASSVIAAGGADTQYF. The full variable domain, completed from the reference TRBV9 and TRBJ2-3 proteins outside the CDR3, reads DSGVTQTPKHLITATGQRVTLRCSPRSGDLSVYWYQQSLDQGLQFLIQYYNGEERAKGNILERFSAQQFPDLHSELNLSSLELGDSALYFCASSVIAAGGADTQYFGPGTRLTVL.